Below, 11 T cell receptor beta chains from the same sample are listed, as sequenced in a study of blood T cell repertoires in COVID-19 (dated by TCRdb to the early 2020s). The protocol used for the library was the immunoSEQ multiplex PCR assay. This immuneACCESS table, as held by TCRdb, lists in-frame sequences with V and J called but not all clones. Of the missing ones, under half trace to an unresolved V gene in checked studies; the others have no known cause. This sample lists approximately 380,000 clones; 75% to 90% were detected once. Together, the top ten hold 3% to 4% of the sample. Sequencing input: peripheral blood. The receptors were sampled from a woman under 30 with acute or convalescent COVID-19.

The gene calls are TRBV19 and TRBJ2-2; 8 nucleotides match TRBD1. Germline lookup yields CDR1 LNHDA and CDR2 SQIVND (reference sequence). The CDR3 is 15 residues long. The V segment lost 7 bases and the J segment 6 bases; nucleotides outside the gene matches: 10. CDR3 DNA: TGTGCCAGTACTCCTGGACAGGGATGGGCCGGGGAGCTGTTTTTT. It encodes CASTPGQGWAGELFF.

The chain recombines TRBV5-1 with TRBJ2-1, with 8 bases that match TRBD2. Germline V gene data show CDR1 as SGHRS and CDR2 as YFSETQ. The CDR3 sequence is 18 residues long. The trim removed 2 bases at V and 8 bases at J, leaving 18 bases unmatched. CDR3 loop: CASSFLPGGPGLRDEQFF. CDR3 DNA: TGCGCCAGCAGCTTCTTGCCGGGAGGGCCGGGTCTCAGAGATGAGCAGTTCTTC.

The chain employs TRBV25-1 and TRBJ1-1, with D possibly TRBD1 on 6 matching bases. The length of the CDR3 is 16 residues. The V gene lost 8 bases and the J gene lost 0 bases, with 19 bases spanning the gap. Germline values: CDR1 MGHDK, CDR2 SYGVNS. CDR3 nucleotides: TGTGCCAGCGGCAGGGGTCCCGAGGTGGTGAACACTGAAGCTTTCTTT. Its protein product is CASGRGPEVVNTEAFF.

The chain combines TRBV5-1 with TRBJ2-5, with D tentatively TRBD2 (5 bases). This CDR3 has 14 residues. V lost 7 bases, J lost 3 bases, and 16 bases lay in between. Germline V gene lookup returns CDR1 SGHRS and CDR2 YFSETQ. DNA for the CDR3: TGCGCCAGCGGTCTGATTAGCGTTGAAGAGACCCAGTACTTC. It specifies CASGLISVEETQYF.

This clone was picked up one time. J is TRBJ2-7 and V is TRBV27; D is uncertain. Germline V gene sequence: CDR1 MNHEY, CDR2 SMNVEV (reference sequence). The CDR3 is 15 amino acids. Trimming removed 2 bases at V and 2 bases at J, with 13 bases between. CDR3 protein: CASSLPTSTTYEQYF. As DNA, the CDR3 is TGTGCCAGCAGTTTACCGACATCAACCACCTACGAGCAGTACTTC.

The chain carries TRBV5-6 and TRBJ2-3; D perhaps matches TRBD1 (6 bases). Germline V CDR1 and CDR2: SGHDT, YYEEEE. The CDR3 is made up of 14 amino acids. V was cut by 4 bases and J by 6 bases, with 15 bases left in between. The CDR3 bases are TGTGCCAGCAGCCCCGGACAGCAAACGGATACGCAGTATTTT. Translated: CASSPGQQTDTQYF.

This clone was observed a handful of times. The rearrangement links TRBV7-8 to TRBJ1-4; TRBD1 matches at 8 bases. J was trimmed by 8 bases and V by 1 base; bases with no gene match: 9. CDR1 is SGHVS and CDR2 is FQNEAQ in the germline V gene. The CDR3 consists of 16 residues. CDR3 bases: TGTGCCAGCAGCTTAGGGACAGGGAGAGTGGAGGAAAAACTGTTTTTT. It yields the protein CASSLGTGRVEEKLFF.

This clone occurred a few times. In DNA form, the CDR3 reads TGCAGTGCTGGCCTTAACTATGGCTACACCTTC. Amino acids: CSAGLNYGYTF. The chain has TRBV20-1 and TRBJ1-2; D call uncertain. With 5 bases removed from V and 1 base from J, the gap between germline ends came to 5 bases. The CDR3 is 11 amino acids. Per the germline V gene, CDR1 is DFQATT and CDR2 is SNEGSKA (reference sequence).

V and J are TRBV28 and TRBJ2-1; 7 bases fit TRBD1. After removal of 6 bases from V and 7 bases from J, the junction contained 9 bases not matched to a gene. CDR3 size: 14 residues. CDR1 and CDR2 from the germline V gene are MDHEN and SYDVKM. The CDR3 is CASRTTRQGNEQFF. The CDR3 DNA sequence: TGTGCCAGCAGAACAACCCGACAGGGAAATGAGCAGTTCTTC.

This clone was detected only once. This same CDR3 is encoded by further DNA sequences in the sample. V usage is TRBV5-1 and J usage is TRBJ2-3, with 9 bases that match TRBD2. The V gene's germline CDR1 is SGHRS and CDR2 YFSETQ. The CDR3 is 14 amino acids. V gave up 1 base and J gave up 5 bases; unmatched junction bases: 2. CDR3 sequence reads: CASSLSAGGDTQYF. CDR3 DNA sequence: TGCGCCAGCAGCTTGTCAGCGGGGGGAGATACGCAGTATTTT. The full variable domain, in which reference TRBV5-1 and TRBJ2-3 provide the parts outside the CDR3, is KAGVTQTPRYLIKTRGQQVTLSCSPISGHRSVSWYQQTPGQGLQFLFEYFSETQRNKGNFPGRFSGRQFSNSRSEMNVSTLELGDSALYLCASSLSAGGDTQYFGPGTRLTVL.

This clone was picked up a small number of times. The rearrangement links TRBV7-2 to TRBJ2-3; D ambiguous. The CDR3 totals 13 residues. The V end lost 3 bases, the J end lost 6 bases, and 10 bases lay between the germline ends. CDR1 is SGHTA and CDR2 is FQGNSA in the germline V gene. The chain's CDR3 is CASSFQIRDTQYF. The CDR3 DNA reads TGTGCCAGCAGCTTTCAAATCCGGGATACGCAGTATTTT.